The present T cell receptor (beta chain) was sequenced within a study of cytomegalovirus exposure and HLA in healthy donors. Use of 60 Vbeta and 13 Jbeta primers characterized the PCR. The protocol was immunoSEQ multiplex PCR, while the TCRdb copy is restricted to in-frame clones and leaves out a portion. This sample's table has under 200,000 clones. This clonotype originated in a young man in good health and CMV-seronegative. Material for sequencing was PBMCs.

The CDR3 reads CASSSIVGAQYGYTF. CDR3 nucleotides: TGTGCCAGCAGTTCCATTGTGGGGGCGCAATATGGCTACACCTTC. V is TRBV28 and J is TRBJ1-2; a possible D gene is TRBD1 (6 bases). V was clipped by 4 bases and J by 5 bases, with 17 bases between them. Germline V gene sequence: CDR1 MDHEN, CDR2 SYDVKM. This CDR3 has 15 residues.